The present T cell receptor (beta chain) was sequenced within a study of cytomegalovirus exposure and HLA in healthy donors. Study background: Within the Caucasian-associated ancestry cluster were roughly 81% of the roughly 430 genotyped donors. Study-wide results and caveats: The investigators catalogued 150 to 200 TCR beta chains as cytomegalovirus-associated.

CDR3 length equals 12 residues. Germline V gene data show CDR1 as SGHNT and CDR2 as YENEEA. The V gene lost 4 bases and the J gene lost 4 bases, with 7 bases spanning the gap. The PCR used 60 Vbeta and 13 Jbeta primers. Clones were read by immunoSEQ multiplex PCR, and TCRdb kept only the in-frame ones, dropping some. The sample consists of some 200,000 clones, 70% to 80% of them appearing once. A remark on this clone: Its antigen remains unidentified.

The genes are TRBV11-3 and TRBJ1-2, with TRBD1 as a possible D gene (6 bases). The clonotype originates from a girl aged 5-17 years in good health and CMV-seropositive. The source material was PBMCs. The CDR3: CASSSQGYGYTF. The CDR3 DNA follows: TGTGCCAGCAGCTCACAGGGCTATGGCTACACCTTC.